The present entry profiles one T cell receptor beta chain with its context. Its antigen target is currently unknown. Per-base quality was not reported, and no clone a single base away is much larger than it. For CDR1 and CDR2, the germline V gene (reference sequence) lists SEHNR and FQNEAQ. V sheds 2 bases and J sheds 5 bases, leaving 7 bases between their ends. The CDR3 measures 12 amino acids from cysteine to phenylalanine. Solely the CDR3 DNA is kept, with 36 bases framed from the first base. Another Seattle source contributed samples from volunteer blood donors who had recovered from COVID-19. Each collaborating institution followed its own protocols to collect whole blood in K2EDTA tubes. For TCRbeta analysis, collaborator samples were shipped as frozen whole blood, as isolated PBMCs, or as DNA extracted from either sample type. TCRbeta CDR3 regions were amplified from genomic DNA using the immunoSEQ Assay, a bias-controlled multiplex PCR. In the source study's methods: Nucleated cell counts per sample were estimated from amplification of reference gene primers within the assay. To quantify the absolute abundance of each unique TCRbeta CDR3 rearrangement, sequence reads were collapsed and filtered. For each sample, productive Simpson clonality was calculated as the square root of Simpson's diversity index across productive rearrangements. The table comes from immuneACCESS by way of TCRdb, which keeps in-frame sequences with V and J called. Part of the clones is missing from these tables; in studies checked, under half for an unresolved V gene and the rest for unknown reasons. That table is the source of V, J and clone size, and D and trimming were worked out from the DNA. For this sample there are a few hundred thousand clones; around 89% appear just once. The ten largest clonotypes hold about 6% of the sample.

The sample originates from a study of blood T cell repertoires in COVID-19 (dated by TCRdb to the early 2020s). For the study in its entirety: Samples from collaborators originated in the United States, Italy and Spain and spanned both the acute and convalescent phases of COVID-19. Sample metadata almost always included a de-identified subject ID, COVID-19 status, age in years and sex. A freely available public database, intended as a resource for researchers studying the immune response to SARS-CoV-2, is where the repertoires were released. The prospective study material was composed of cDNA or gDNA derived from T cells, B-cell-depleted T cells, or PBMCs. Subjects who had been exposed to COVID-19, were actively infected with it, or had recovered from it provided the deeply sampled blood TCRbeta repertoires that made up the dataset. HLA class I and class II types, where available, came from metadata supplied by the sample provider rather than from assay-based typing. The samples were drawn from two sources: the first 160 participants of the ongoing ImmuneRACE study, and about 1,300 subjects contributed by 6 global collaborators. The study at large found these results: How much clinical and demographic metadata was included differed by source and by participant, and the metadata was provided uncurated.

Specimen: peripheral blood. The V and J segments used are TRBV7-9 and TRBJ2-7, and possibly TRBD1, on 6 matching bases. The receptor comes from a man aged 18 to 29 who had recovered from COVID-19. CDR3 reads: CASSLRTDEQYF. The DNA sequence reads TGTGCCAGCAGCTTACGGACAGACGAGCAGTACTTC.